Sequencing of this T cell receptor (beta chain) was carried out in a study of cytomegalovirus exposure and HLA in healthy donors. Turning to the study itself: There were several hundred genotyped donors. Of these, roughly 82% fell in the genetic ancestry cluster associated with self-reported Caucasian donors.

The length of the CDR3 is 11 residues. CDR1 and CDR2 from the germline V gene are SQVTM and ANQGSEA. Trimming removed 5 bases from V and 1 base from J, with 2 bases in between. PCR primers comprised 60 Vbeta and 13 Jbeta primers. Profiling relied on immunoSEQ multiplex PCR, and the TCRdb table lists in-frame clones only, not all of them. There are roughly 150,000 clones in the sample; around 80% occur only once, and less than 2% lies in the top ten. The chain links TRBV29-1 to TRBJ2-2; D unclear. Input material: PBMCs. This TCR derives from a woman aged 18-30 years in good health and CMV-seronegative. CDR3 sequence (DNA): TGCAGCGTTCTGAACACCGGGGAGCTGTTTTTT. Encoded protein: CSVLNTGELFF.